This entry lists 18 T cell receptor beta chains sequenced from one sample in a study of beta chain features in type 1 diabetes. Their antigens are not known. Study-level findings and limits: When Type 1 diabetes patients were examined, their TCRB CDR3s proved moderately but significantly shorter in all four CD4+ subsets.

All of the isolated RNA was reverse transcribed, so expressed TCRB transcripts were sequenced. TCRdb's copy holds only in-frame clones and misses some; the assay was immunoSEQ multiplex PCR. The sample records approximately 130,000 clones, about 18% being singletons. The source material was central memory CD4+ T cells from blood. These receptors all stem from a man younger than 35 with type 1 diabetes.

This clone turned up a few times. The chain employs TRBV6-1 and TRBJ2-3, with no clear D. The germline V gene encodes CDR1 MNHNS and CDR2 SASEGT. The CDR3 runs 10 residues. With 2 bases removed from V and 7 bases from J, the gap between germline ends came to 1 base. CDR3 residues: CASSENTQYF. The CDR3 coding sequence is TGTGCCAGCAGTGAAAATACGCAGTATTTT.

This chain joins TRBV5-4 and TRBJ1-2; 11 bases are shared with TRBD1. The CDR3 totals 15 residues. The J segment lost 3 bases and the V segment lost 7 bases, leaving 8 bases of the junction unmatched. CDR1 and CDR2 from the germline V gene are SGHNT and YYREEE (reference sequence). In nucleotides, the CDR3 is TGTGCCAGCTCCCGGGTGGGACAGGGGGACTATGGCTACACCTTC. Its translation is CASSRVGQGDYGYTF.

This clone was seen more than once but under ten times. The CDR3 reads CATSTGSNQPQHF. The DNA for the CDR3 is TGTGCCACCAGCACGGGGAGCAATCAGCCCCAGCATTTT. The chain combines TRBV15 with TRBJ1-5, with unresolved D. CDR1 is LNHNV, CDR2 YYDKDF, per germline (reference sequence). Trimming removed 4 bases from V and 1 base from J, with 5 bases in between. This CDR3 contains 13 residues.

This rearrangement joins TRBV19 to TRBJ1-2; TRBD1 agrees at 8 bases. The CDR3 consists of 13 residues. Germline CDR1 reads LNHDA; CDR2 reads SQIVND (reference sequence). The trim removed 4 bases at V and 2 bases at J, leaving 0 bases unmatched. The CDR3 region is CASSTGGNYGYTF. The CDR3 region has the DNA TGTGCCAGTAGTACAGGGGGCAACTATGGCTACACCTTC.

This clone was counted between two and nine times. This chain links TRBV29-1 with TRBJ1-1; D unresolved. The CDR3 sequence is 13 residues long. Germline assignment: CDR1 SQVTM and CDR2 ANQGSEA. V lost 6 bases and J 2 bases, leaving 13 bases between the germline ends. The CDR3 region is CSVAGFTNTEAFF. Written as DNA, the CDR3 is TGCAGCGTGGCCGGATTCACCAACACTGAAGCTTTCTTT.

This clone occurred a few times. The genes are TRBV5-6 and TRBJ2-5; TRBD1 matches 8 bases. The CDR3 totals 15 residues. The V segment lost 1 base and the J segment 5 bases; nucleotides outside the gene matches: 7. Germline-derived CDR1 and CDR2 are SGHDT and YYEEEE. CDR3 protein: CASSLIGDRGETQYF. The CDR3 coding sequence is TGTGCCAGCAGCTTGATCGGCGACAGGGGCGAGACCCAGTACTTC.

V is TRBV9 and J is TRBJ1-6; 10 bases agree with TRBD1. V was pared by 4 bases and J by 5 bases, with 9 bases of the junction left unmatched. The CDR3 extends over 17 amino acids. CDR1 is SGDLS and CDR2 is YYNGEE in the germline V gene. This CDR3 is CASSLGQGRSDNSPLHF. The CDR3 nucleotides are TGTGCCAGCAGCCTGGGACAGGGGCGGTCTGATAATTCACCCCTCCACTTT.

This clone was seen a handful of times. The chain links TRBV14 to TRBJ2-5; TRBD1 or TRBD2 may be the D gene (5 bases each). This CDR3 contains 14 residues. The germline CDR1 and CDR2 sequences are SGHDN and FVKESK. Trimming stripped 3 bases from V and 4 bases from J, with 12 bases between. DNA for the CDR3: TGTGCCAGCAGCCATGGGACCTGGGGAGAGACCCAGTACTTC. This translates into CASSHGTWGETQYF.

For this clone: Other DNA sequences in the sample encode the same CDR3. V and J are TRBV5-1 and TRBJ2-1; D is unresolved. This CDR3 spans 13 amino acids. The V gene's germline CDR1 is SGHRS and CDR2 YFSETQ. V lost 0 bases to trimming and J lost 3 bases, with 4 bases between them. CDR3 loop: CASSLGSYNEQFF. In DNA, the CDR3 is TGCGCCAGCAGCTTGGGCAGCTACAATGAGCAGTTCTTC.

This clone was counted a few times. The chain couples TRBV4-1 to TRBJ1-4; D call uncertain. V was clipped by 4 bases and J by 0 bases, with 15 bases between them. The CDR3 length is 17 residues. The germline gives CDR1 MGHRA, CDR2 YSYEKL. The DNA for the CDR3 is TGCGCCAGCAGCCCCTCGGCAATCGGGACAACTAATGAAAAACTGTTTTTT. Protein sequence: CASSPSAIGTTNEKLFF.

In its sample, this clone was seen a few times. V gene TRBV18 combines with J gene TRBJ1-5; 7 bases align to TRBD1. This CDR3 contains 15 residues. Germline V gene lookup returns CDR1 KGHSH and CDR2 LQKENI. V trimming: 3 bases; J trimming: 7 bases; junction bases outside the gene matches: 9. This CDR3 is CASSPIRDSRQPQHF. The CDR3 nucleotides read TGTGCCAGCTCACCTATCCGGGACAGTCGCCAGCCCCAGCATTTT.

The V call is TRBV6-5, the J call TRBJ2-1, with a possible D match to TRBD2 (6 bases). CDR3 length equals 15 residues. The germline V and J ends were trimmed by 9 bases and 1 base, with 16 bases remaining between them. CDR1 and CDR2 (germline): MNHEY, SVGAGI. The CDR3 reads CASLSGAGSYNEQFF. The CDR3 DNA follows: TGTGCCAGTCTCTCAGGTGCGGGGTCCTACAATGAGCAGTTCTTC.

The chain couples TRBV6-6 to TRBJ2-1; TRBD1 matches 10 bases. Germline values: CDR1 MNHNY, CDR2 SVGAGI (reference sequence). J gave up 5 bases and V 5 bases, and 6 bases lay outside the gene matches. CDR3 length equals 15 residues. In DNA, the CDR3 is TGTGCCAGCAGTGGGGACAGGGGAGTCCACAATGAGCAGTTCTTC. Residues: CASSGDRGVHNEQFF.

This clone was picked up a small number of times. CDR3 region: CASSLLTGSREQYF. As DNA, the CDR3 is TGTGCCAGCAGCTTGCTCACAGGCTCTCGAGAGCAGTACTTC. The J gene is TRBJ2-7, the V gene TRBV5-4; a weak D match, TRBD1 (5 bases). The germline V and J ends were trimmed by 1 base and 7 bases, with 15 bases remaining between them. This CDR3 contains 14 residues. Germline V CDR1 and CDR2: SGHNT, YYREEE (reference sequence).

This clone has only a few counts. V is TRBV29-1 and J is TRBJ2-5; TRBD1 matches 7 bases. Germline assignment: CDR1 SQVTM and CDR2 ANQGSEA. CDR3 size: 13 residues. V lost 4 bases and J lost 1; bases outside the gene matches: 3. CDR3 amino acids: CSVARTGQETQYF. The CDR3 DNA reads TGCAGCGTTGCAAGGACAGGCCAAGAGACCCAGTACTTC.

The V gene is TRBV5-4, the J gene TRBJ2-3; 10 positions agree with TRBD1. Germline V gives CDR1 SGHNT, CDR2 YYREEE (reference sequence). With V trimmed by 6 bases and J by 3 bases, 4 bases remained unmatched. The CDR3 consists of 14 residues. CDR3 region: CASTRDRGTDTQYF. In nucleotides, the CDR3 is TGTGCCAGCACCCGGGACAGGGGTACAGATACGCAGTATTTT.

This clone was recorded a few times. The chain links TRBV7-2 to TRBJ2-1; either TRBD1 or TRBD2 may fit D (5 bases each). There are 13 residues in the CDR3. Germline CDR1 SGHTA, CDR2 FQGNSA. Trimming stripped 4 bases from V and 9 bases from J, with 13 bases between. CDR3 sequence: CASSSGPLAEQFF. The CDR3 nucleotides are TGTGCCAGCAGCTCGGGACCTCTTGCTGAGCAGTTCTTC.

The table lists this clone with many counts. This chain connects TRBV7-2 to TRBJ2-5, with D perhaps TRBD1 (6 bases). Trimming cost V 5 bases and J 3 bases, with 10 bases left between them. CDR3 length: 13 amino acids. From germline, CDR1 is SGHTA and CDR2 FQGNSA. This chain's CDR3 is CASSPNREETQYF. In DNA, the CDR3 is TGTGCCAGCAGCCCAAACAGGGAAGAGACCCAGTACTTC.